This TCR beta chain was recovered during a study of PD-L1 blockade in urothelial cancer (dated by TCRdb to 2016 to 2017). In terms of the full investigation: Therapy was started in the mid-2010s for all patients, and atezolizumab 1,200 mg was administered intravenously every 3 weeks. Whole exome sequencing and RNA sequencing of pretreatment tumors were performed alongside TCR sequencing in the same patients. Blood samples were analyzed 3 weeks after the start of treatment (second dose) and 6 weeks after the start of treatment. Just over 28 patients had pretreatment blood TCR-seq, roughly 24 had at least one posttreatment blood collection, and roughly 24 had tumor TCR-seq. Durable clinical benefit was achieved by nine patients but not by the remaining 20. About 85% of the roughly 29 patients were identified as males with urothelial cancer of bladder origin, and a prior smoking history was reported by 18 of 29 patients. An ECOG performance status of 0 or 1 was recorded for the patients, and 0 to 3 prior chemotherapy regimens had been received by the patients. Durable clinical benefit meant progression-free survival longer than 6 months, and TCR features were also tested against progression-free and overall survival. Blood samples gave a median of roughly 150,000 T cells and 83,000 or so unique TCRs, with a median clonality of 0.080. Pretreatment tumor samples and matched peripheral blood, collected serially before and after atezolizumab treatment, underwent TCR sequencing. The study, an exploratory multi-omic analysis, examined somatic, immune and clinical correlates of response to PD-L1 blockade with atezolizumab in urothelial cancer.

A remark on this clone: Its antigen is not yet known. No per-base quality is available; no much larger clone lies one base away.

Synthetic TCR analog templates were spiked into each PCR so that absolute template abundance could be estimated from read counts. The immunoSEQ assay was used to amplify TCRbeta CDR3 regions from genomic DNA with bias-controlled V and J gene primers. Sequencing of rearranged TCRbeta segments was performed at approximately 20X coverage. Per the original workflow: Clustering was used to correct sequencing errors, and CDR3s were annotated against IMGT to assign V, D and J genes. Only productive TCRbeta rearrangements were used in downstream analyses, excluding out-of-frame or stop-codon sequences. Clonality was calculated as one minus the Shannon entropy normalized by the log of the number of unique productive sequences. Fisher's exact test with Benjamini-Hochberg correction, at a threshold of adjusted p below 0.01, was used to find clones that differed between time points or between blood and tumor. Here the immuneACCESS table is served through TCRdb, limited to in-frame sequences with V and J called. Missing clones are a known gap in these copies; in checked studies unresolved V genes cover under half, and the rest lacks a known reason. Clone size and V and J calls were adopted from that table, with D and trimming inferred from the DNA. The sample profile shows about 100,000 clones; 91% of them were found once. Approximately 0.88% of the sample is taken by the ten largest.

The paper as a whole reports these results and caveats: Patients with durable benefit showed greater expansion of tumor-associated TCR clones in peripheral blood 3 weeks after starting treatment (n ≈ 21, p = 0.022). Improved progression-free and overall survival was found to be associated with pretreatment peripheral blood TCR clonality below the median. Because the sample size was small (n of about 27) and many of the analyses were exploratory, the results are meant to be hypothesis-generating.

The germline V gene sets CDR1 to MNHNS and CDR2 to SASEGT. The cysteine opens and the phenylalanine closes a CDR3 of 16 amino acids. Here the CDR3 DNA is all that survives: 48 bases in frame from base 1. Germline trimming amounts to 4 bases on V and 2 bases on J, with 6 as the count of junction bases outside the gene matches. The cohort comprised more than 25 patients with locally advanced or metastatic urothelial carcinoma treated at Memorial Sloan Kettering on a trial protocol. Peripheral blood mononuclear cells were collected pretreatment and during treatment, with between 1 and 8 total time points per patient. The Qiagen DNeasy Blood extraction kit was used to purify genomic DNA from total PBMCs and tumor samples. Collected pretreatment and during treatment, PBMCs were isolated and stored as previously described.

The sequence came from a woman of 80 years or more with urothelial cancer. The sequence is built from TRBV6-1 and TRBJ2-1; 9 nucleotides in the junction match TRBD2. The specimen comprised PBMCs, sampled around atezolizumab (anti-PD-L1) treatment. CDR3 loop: CASSGPLAGPYNEQFF. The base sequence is TGTGCCAGCAGTGGCCCGCTAGCGGGACCCTACAATGAGCAGTTCTTC.